This T cell receptor beta chain was recovered during a study of T-cell reconstitution after alpha-beta-depleted transplantation in children. Study outcomes and limitations: Alpha-beta T cells present about two months after transplant were reported to originate from several hundred expanded graft clones. Diversity and T-cell counts at one year after transplant derived mostly from new T cells. Recipient T cells and thymic progenitors that survived were the source of the high TCRbeta diversity seen at day 60 in some patients.

Of note for this clonotype: Antigen specificity is unknown.

Preparation of the TCRbeta library involved a method that used unique molecular identifiers. TCRdb re-called the PCR reads with MiXCR, one entry per CDR3 protein. This sample yields fewer than 250,000 distinct CDR3 sequences, of which approximately 15% are seen a single time; around 44% belongs to the top ten. This receptor was taken from a male patient aged 2-9 years who had a stem cell transplant for acute lymphoblastic leukemia, so the T cells may come from the graft donor. The source material was PBMCs, mostly from graft donor cells, sampled 360 days after TCRalphabeta/CD19-depleted stem cell transplant.

The CDR3 sequence: CASRGHYEQYF. CDR3 in DNA: TGTGCCAGCAGGGGGCACTACGAGCAGTACTTC. This chain uses TRBV7-2 with TRBJ2-7; possibly TRBD1 for D (5 bases). The V end was cut by 6 bases, the J end by 3 bases, with 6 bases between. In germline, CDR1 is SGHTA, CDR2 FQGNSA. The CDR3 totals 11 residues.